This entry lists 32 T cell receptor beta chains sequenced from one sample in a study of cytomegalovirus exposure and HLA in healthy donors. Vbeta (60) and Jbeta (13) primers were used in the PCR. Only in-frame clones appear in the TCRdb table, and some are missing; sequencing was by immunoSEQ multiplex PCR. The sample lists 85,000 to 90,000 clones; 70% to 90% were seen once. What was sequenced was PBMCs. All receptors come from a man aged 18-30 years in good health and CMV-seronegative.

V and J are TRBV15 and TRBJ1-1; D perhaps matches TRBD1 (5 bases). Germline-derived CDR1 and CDR2 are LNHNV and YYDKDF (reference sequence). V was trimmed by 0 bases and J by 3 bases, leaving 11 bases between them. This CDR3 region has 15 residues. The CDR3 DNA reads as TGTGCCACCAGCAGAGAGAACAGGTATTACACTGAAGCTTTCTTT. Protein sequence: CATSRENRYYTEAFF. The whole variable domain, filled in from reference TRBV15 and TRBJ1-1, reads DAMVIQNPRYQVTQFGKPVTLSCSQTLNHNVMYWYQQKSSQAPKLLFHYYDKDFNNEADTPDNFQSRRPNTSFCFLDIRSPGLGDTAMYLCATSRENRYYTEAFFGQGTRLTVV.

J is TRBJ2-3 and V is TRBV6-6, with a weak D call TRBD1 (6 bases). Per germline, CDR1 MNHNY and CDR2 SVGAGI (reference sequence). V was shortened by 6 bases and J by 3 bases, with 13 bases between the two germline ends. The CDR3 is 14 amino acids. CDR3 bases: TGTGCCAGCAGGACGGGACACGTAACAGATACGCAGTATTTT. Its protein is CASRTGHVTDTQYF.

The gene calls are TRBV7-6 and TRBJ2-3; 9 nucleotides line up with TRBD2. The V segment lost 5 bases and the J segment 4 bases; nucleotides outside the gene matches: 10. CDR1 and CDR2 (germline): SGHVS, FNYEAQ. This CDR3 is built from 16 residues. CDR3 sequence (DNA): TGTGCCAGCAGCCTCCATTGGGCGGGAGGGCCAGATACGCAGTATTTT. Translating it yields CASSLHWAGGPDTQYF. Combining the CDR3 with reference TRBV7-6 and TRBJ2-3 gives the whole variable domain GAGVSQSPRYKVTKRGQDVALRCDPISGHVSLYWYRQALGQGPEFLTYFNYEAQQDKSGLPNDRFSAERPEGSISTLTIQRTEQRDSAMYRCASSLHWAGGPDTQYFGPGTRLTVL.

The J gene is TRBJ2-7, the V gene TRBV27; D possibly corresponds to TRBD1 (6 bases). The CDR3 runs 19 residues. V was trimmed by 2 bases and J by 0 bases, leaving 23 bases between them. CDR1 MNHEY and CDR2 SMNVEV come from the germline V gene (reference sequence). As DNA, the CDR3 is TGTGCCAGCAGTTTAAAGGGTGGGGGCGCTCCCCCTTACTCCTACGAGCAGTACTTC. Protein: CASSLKGGGAPPYSYEQYF.

CDR3 sequence reads: CASSLEASRYEQFF. CDR3 DNA: TGTGCCAGCAGCTTAGAAGCTAGCCGGTACGAGCAGTTCTTC. The chain links TRBV7-2 to TRBJ2-1, with a weak D call TRBD2 (5 bases). V lost 1 base and J 10 bases, leaving 14 bases between the germline ends. This CDR3 contains 14 residues. Germline CDR1 SGHTA, CDR2 FQGNSA.

The rearrangement uses TRBV5-1 and TRBJ2-1; the D is unclear. The ends were cut back, 0 bases at V and 0 bases at J, with 10 bases in the middle. The CDR3 extends over 16 amino acids. Germline CDR1 is SGHRS and CDR2 is YFSETQ. The CDR3 spells CASSLDGSTSYNEQFF. CDR3 DNA sequence: TGCGCCAGCAGCTTGGATGGTAGCACCTCCTACAATGAGCAGTTCTTC. Filled out from reference TRBV5-1 and TRBJ2-1, the complete variable domain reads KAGVTQTPRYLIKTRGQQVTLSCSPISGHRSVSWYQQTPGQGLQFLFEYFSETQRNKGNFPGRFSGRQFSNSRSEMNVSTLELGDSALYLCASSLDGSTSYNEQFFGPGTRLTVL.

Worth noting for this clone: The sample carries other DNA sequences with the same CDR3. The genes are TRBV30 and TRBJ2-3; 9 positions match TRBD2. There are 15 residues in the CDR3. V trimming: 3 bases; J trimming: 2 bases; junction bases outside the gene matches: 6. Germline CDR1 is GTSNPN and CDR2 is SVGIG (reference sequence). For the CDR3, the DNA is TGTGCCTGGAGGACTAGCGGAATCCACACAGATACGCAGTATTTT. Its protein is CAWRTSGIHTDTQYF. Variable domain in full (rest from reference TRBV30 and TRBJ2-3): SQTIHQWPATLVQPVGSPLSLECTVEGTSNPNLYWYRQAAGRGLQLLFYSVGIGQISSEVPQNLSASRPQDRQFILSSKKLLLSDSGFYLCAWRTSGIHTDTQYFGPGTRLTVL.

The gene calls are TRBV6-6 and TRBJ2-3; a weak D match, TRBD2 (5 bases). The germline V gene has CDR1 MNHNY and CDR2 SVGAGI (reference sequence). Trimming left V 10 bases short and J 4 bases short, with 18 bases between. This CDR3 has 14 residues. The CDR3 loop is CATLRPAGSDTQYF. Written as DNA, the CDR3 is TGTGCCACTCTCCGGCCGGCGGGTTCAGATACGCAGTATTTT.

The chain uses TRBV4-1 and TRBJ2-7; D perhaps matches TRBD1 (5 bases). Germline lookup yields CDR1 MGHRA and CDR2 YSYEKL. The CDR3 extends over 15 amino acids. V lost 1 base and J lost 0, with 10 bases in between. CDR3 sequence reads: CASSQVTEYSYEQYF. The CDR3 nucleotides are TGCGCCAGCAGCCAAGTGACAGAATACTCCTACGAGCAGTACTTC.

This chain connects TRBV27 to TRBJ2-5; D is uncertain. Gene TRBJ2-7 matches the end of the DNA better, so the J call may be wrong. This CDR3 contains 11 residues. Looked up from germline, CDR1 is MNHEY and CDR2 is SMNVEV (reference sequence). The CDR3 is CASSLVYEQYF. CDR3 in DNA: TGTGCCAGCAGTTTAGTATACGAGCAGTACTTC.

V is TRBV6-5 and J is TRBJ2-7, with TRBD2 as a possible D gene (6 bases). This CDR3 has 15 residues. CDR1 is MNHEY and CDR2 is SVGAGI in the germline V gene. V shed 6 bases and J shed 6 bases, with 21 bases lying between them. Here the CDR3 DNA reads TGTGCCAGCAGCCGGGGGACGAAATCTCGCTCCGAGCAGTACTTC. Its translation is CASSRGTKSRSEQYF.

The chain employs TRBV11-2 and TRBJ2-7, with D possibly matching TRBD2 (7 bases). The V end was cut by 4 bases, the J end by 1 base, with 17 bases between. There are 16 residues in the CDR3. Germline loops: CDR1 SGHAT, CDR2 FQNNGV. This CDR3 is CASSSRGASVSYEQYF. The CDR3 DNA reads as TGTGCCAGCAGCTCCCGGGGGGCTAGCGTTTCCTACGAGCAGTACTTC.

This chain joins TRBV15 and TRBJ2-7; 14 nucleotides align to TRBD2. Trimming cost V 5 bases and J 5 bases; bases outside gene matches: 5. CDR1 and CDR2 from the germline V gene are LNHNV and YYDKDF (reference sequence). The CDR3 is 15 amino acids. CDR3 amino acids: CATSEGTSGSHEQYF. The CDR3 coding sequence is TGTGCCACCAGCGAAGGGACTAGCGGGAGCCACGAGCAGTACTTC.

The rearrangement links TRBV27 to TRBJ2-7, with TRBD2 identical over 10 bases. The CDR3 has 13 residues. V shed 3 bases and J 6 bases; nucleotides not matched to a gene: 2. CDR1 and CDR2 (germline): MNHEY, SMNVEV (reference sequence). The CDR3 DNA reads TGTGCCAGCAGTTTTTCTAGCGGGAGCGAGCAGTACTTC. Residues: CASSFSSGSEQYF.

This clone was found a few times. This chain connects TRBV5-1 to TRBJ1-4; TRBD1 aligns across 8 bases. Germline V gene data show CDR1 as SGHRS and CDR2 as YFSETQ. The V segment lost 4 bases and the J segment 2 bases; nucleotides outside the gene matches: 4. The CDR3 consists of 15 residues. In nucleotides, the CDR3 is TGCGCCAGCAGCGTGGACAGGGCGACTAATGAAAAACTGTTTTTT. It yields the protein CASSVDRATNEKLFF. The complete variable domain, with remaining parts taken from reference TRBV5-1 and TRBJ1-4, reads KAGVTQTPRYLIKTRGQQVTLSCSPISGHRSVSWYQQTPGQGLQFLFEYFSETQRNKGNFPGRFSGRQFSNSRSEMNVSTLELGDSALYLCASSVDRATNEKLFFGSGTQLSVL.

The V call is TRBV28, the J call TRBJ2-3, with TRBD1 matching over 8 bases. This CDR3 spans 14 amino acids. CDR1 is MDHEN, CDR2 SYDVKM, per germline. Trimming removed 4 bases from V and 1 base from J; junction bases left unmatched: 1. CDR3 coding DNA: TGTGCCAGCAGTTCGGGACAGGGCACAGATACGCAGTATTTT. Amino acids: CASSSGQGTDTQYF.

This rearrangement joins TRBV9 to TRBJ2-3; the D gene is possibly TRBD1 (6 bases). V dropped 4 bases and J dropped 2 bases, with 17 bases sitting between them. The V gene's germline CDR1 is SGDLS and CDR2 YYNGEE. The CDR3 spans 16 residues. The CDR3 protein is CASSSGQQIITDTQYF. In nucleotides, the CDR3 is TGTGCCAGCAGCTCCGGACAGCAGATAATCACAGATACGCAGTATTTT.

The CDR3 reads CASSRTSGRATEELFF. For the CDR3, the DNA is TGTGCCAGCAGCCGGACTAGCGGGAGGGCCACCGAAGAGCTGTTTTTT. The chain carries TRBV7-6 and TRBJ2-2; 15 bases are shared with TRBD2. J lost 11 bases, V lost 5 bases, and 9 bases had no gene match. CDR1 and CDR2 from the germline V gene are SGHVS and FNYEAQ. The CDR3 contains 16 residues.

V is TRBV2 and J is TRBJ1-1, with a tentative D call TRBD1 (5 bases). The CDR3 has 13 amino acids. V was pared by 4 bases and J by 1 base, with 7 bases between. Germline V gene lookup returns CDR1 SNHLY and CDR2 FYNNEI. The CDR3 nucleotides are TGTGCCAGCAGTGGACAGCCGAACACTGAAGCTTTCTTT. The encoded protein is CASSGQPNTEAFF.

The genes are TRBV27 and TRBJ1-2, with 9 bases fitting TRBD1. The CDR3 loop spans 15 amino acids. Germline V lookup: CDR1 MNHEY, CDR2 SMNVEV (reference sequence). The ends lost 1 base at V and 6 bases at J; junction bases unmatched: 6. CDR3: CASSLYRTGVNGYTF. The DNA of the CDR3 is TGTGCCAGCAGTTTATACCGGACAGGGGTAAATGGCTACACCTTC.

The J gene is TRBJ2-1, the V gene TRBV6-5; 7 positions match TRBD2. The CDR3 length is 13 residues. V was pared by 6 bases and J by 8 bases, with 7 bases of the junction left unmatched. CDR1 and CDR2 (germline): MNHEY, SVGAGI. The CDR3 here is CASRNKGRDEQFF. CDR3 bases: TGTGCCAGCAGAAACAAGGGGAGGGATGAGCAGTTCTTC.

V gene TRBV6-1 combines with J gene TRBJ2-7, with D perhaps matching TRBD2 (5 bases). Germline V gene sequence: CDR1 MNHNS, CDR2 SASEGT. The CDR3 sequence is 13 residues long. Trimming shortened V by 10 bases and J by 3 bases, and 16 bases separated the two germline ends. For the CDR3, the DNA is TGTGCCACCGAATGGACTGCCGACTACGAGCAGTACTTC. The encoded protein is CATEWTADYEQYF.

V and J are TRBV29-1 and TRBJ1-1; 10 nucleotides agree with TRBD1. The CDR3 loop spans 13 amino acids. Germline V CDR1 and CDR2: SQVTM, ANQGSEA. V shed 6 bases, J shed 4 bases, and the junction held 5 bases outside the gene matches. CDR3 loop: CSVGQGVATEAFF. The CDR3 nucleotides are TGCAGCGTAGGACAGGGGGTGGCCACTGAAGCTTTCTTT.

The rearrangement links TRBV6-1 to TRBJ1-4, with 7 bases aligning to TRBD1. Trimming cost V 6 bases and J 11 bases; bases outside gene matches: 6. Germline loops: CDR1 MNHNS, CDR2 SASEGT. CDR3 length: 12 residues. Here the CDR3 DNA reads TGTGCCAGCAGCGGACAGGTGGGGAAACTGTTTTTT. It is translated as CASSGQVGKLFF.

This rearrangement joins TRBV19 to TRBJ1-2; tentatively, D is TRBD1 (6 bases). The ends were cut back, 6 bases at V and 8 bases at J, with 19 bases in the middle. Germline V gene lookup returns CDR1 LNHDA and CDR2 SQIVND (reference sequence). The CDR3 length is 14 residues. Here the CDR3 DNA reads TGTGCCAGTAGGCCGACAGGCCCCTGGCGGGGCTACACCTTC. Translation: CASRPTGPWRGYTF.

The rearrangement uses TRBV27 and TRBJ2-7, with unresolved D. Germline-derived CDR1 and CDR2 are MNHEY and SMNVEV (reference sequence). Trimming pared 1 base from V and 1 base from J, leaving 5 bases between. This CDR3 is 13 amino acids long. The CDR3 protein is CASSLLQSYEQYF. The CDR3 DNA reads TGTGCCAGCAGTTTATTACAATCCTACGAGCAGTACTTC.

V usage is TRBV27 and J usage is TRBJ2-3, with TRBD1 matching 7 bases. J gave up 5 bases and V 5 bases, and 10 bases lay outside the gene matches. Looked up from germline, CDR1 is MNHEY and CDR2 is SMNVEV (reference sequence). The CDR3 runs 15 residues. This chain's CDR3 is CASSPGDRVGDTQYF. The CDR3 coding sequence is TGTGCCAGCAGTCCGGGCGACAGGGTGGGAGATACGCAGTATTTT.

In its sample, this clone was seen once. V usage is TRBV6-5 and J usage is TRBJ1-5, with a possible D match to TRBD1 (6 bases). V was pared by 7 bases and J by 1 base, with 11 bases between. The CDR3 sequence is 14 residues long. Germline CDR1 MNHEY, CDR2 SVGAGI. The CDR3 DNA is TGTGCCAGCACCGACAGGCAGAGCAATCAGCCCCAGCATTTT. Its protein product is CASTDRQSNQPQHF.

V gene TRBV9 combines with J gene TRBJ1-1; no clear D gene. The germline V gene encodes CDR1 SGDLS and CDR2 YYNGEE. This CDR3 comprises 13 residues. V was pared by 4 bases and J by 4 bases, with 11 bases between. CDR3 in DNA: TGTGCCAGCAGCACCGGTCAGGTCACTGAAGCTTTCTTT. Translating it yields CASSTGQVTEAFF.

V and J are TRBV6-6 and TRBJ2-3; 9 nucleotides match TRBD1. This CDR3 spans 15 amino acids. V lost 2 bases and J lost 0; bases outside the gene matches: 0. In germline, CDR1 is MNHNY, CDR2 SVGAGI (reference sequence). The CDR3 DNA sequence: TGTGCCAGCAGTTACGGGACAGGGAGCACAGATACGCAGTATTTT. As protein: CASSYGTGSTDTQYF.

The chain uses TRBV5-4 and TRBJ2-7, with 8 bases lining up with TRBD2. This CDR3 has 16 residues. CDR1 is SGHNT and CDR2 is YYREEE in the germline V gene (reference sequence). V dropped 0 bases and J dropped 4; count of bases not matched to a gene: 9. The CDR3 is CASSLDFGTRGYEQYF. CDR3 in DNA: TGTGCCAGCAGCTTGGATTTTGGGACTAGGGGGTACGAGCAGTACTTC.

Written as DNA, the CDR3 is TGTGCCAGCGCACCTCAAGGGGGGGCCTGGCAGCCCCAGCATTTT. Translation gives CASAPQGGAWQPQHF. The rearrangement joins TRBV19 to TRBJ1-5; tentatively, D is TRBD1 (6 bases). This CDR3 is 15 amino acids long. Trimming pared 9 bases from V and 7 bases from J, leaving 22 bases between. CDR1 and CDR2 from the germline V gene are LNHDA and SQIVND (reference sequence).